This T cell receptor (beta chain) was profiled in a study of blood T cell repertoires in COVID-19. The wider study: Samples taken during acute and convalescent COVID-19 were collected in the United States, Italy and Spain. Sources were T cells, B-cell-depleted T cells, or PBMCs; the material itself was cDNA or gDNA.

From germline, CDR1 is LGHNA and CDR2 YSLEER. The V and J ends lost 6 bases and 4 bases, in that order; junction bases with no gene match: 1. This CDR3 has 13 amino acids. Methods used by the authors: Estimation of nucleated cell counts relied on the amplification of reference gene primers. The protocol was immunoSEQ multiplex PCR, while the TCRdb copy is restricted to in-frame clones and leaves out a portion. For V, J and clone size, that table is used; D and trimming come from the DNA. The table records around 210,000 clones, approximately 87% of them present only once. The chain carries TRBV4-3 and TRBJ2-1, with 9 nucleotides matching TRBD2. The sequence was obtained from an older woman with acute or convalescent COVID-19. Source material: peripheral blood. The CDR3 loop is CASRLAGYNEQFF. CDR3 bases: TGCGCCAGCAGGCTAGCGGGATACAATGAGCAGTTCTTC.